This record looks at one T cell receptor beta chain sequence and its context. Its antigen is unidentified. Germline lookup yields CDR1 LGHNA and CDR2 YNFKEQ. The length of the CDR3 is 15 residues. With 4 bases clipped from V and 4 bases from J, the junction kept 7 bases outside the gene matches. These data originate in a study of cytomegalovirus exposure and HLA in healthy donors. Study-level points and caveats: Reportedly, TCR beta sequences accurately predicted HLA-A and HLA-B alleles in most subjects. When presence/absence was analysed, sequencing depth was taken to be roughly uniform across donors. An apparent linkage of common viral pathogens to several of the most significant clusters emerged in a later analysis. Specificity of a few CMV-associated chains for CMV antigens was verified in vitro.

Researchers ran the PCR with 60 Vbeta and 13 Jbeta primers. The method was immunoSEQ multiplex PCR; TCRdb's version includes in-frame clones alone and lacks a portion of them. The sample shows 97,000 or so clones, about three fifths of them seen only once. Material for sequencing was PBMCs. This chain joins TRBV4-2 and TRBJ2-1; 7 nucleotides match TRBD2. The TCR originated in a human donor in good health. CDR3 protein: CASSPSRGVYNEQFF. The CDR3 coding sequence is TGTGCCAGCAGCCCAAGCCGGGGGGTATACAATGAGCAGTTCTTC.